Listed below are T cell receptor beta chains from one sample, sequenced in a study of regulatory T cells in long-lasting Graves disease. Each CDR3 protein gets one entry after TCRdb re-called the multiplex PCR reads with MiXCR. The sample has 650,000 to 700,000 distinct CDR3 sequences, approximately 31% seen once. Material: peripheral blood mononuclear cells (PBMCs), obtained when the disease was refractory, from a patient treated with antithyroid drugs. These receptors were obtained from a female donor with Graves disease. CDR3s include the opening cysteine and the closing phenylalanine or tryptophan.

V gene	CDR3 length	J gene	CDR3 protein
TRBV7-2	16	TRBJ1-5	CASSLVSTSDDQPQHF
TRBV28	12	TRBJ1-2	CASSLQGEGYTF
TRBV20-1	12	TRBJ2-5	CSARVGEETQYF
TRBV7-9	16	TRBJ1-6	CASSTPPGQGNSPLHF
TRBV5-1	17	TRBJ1-1	CASSLVKLTGLNTEAFF
TRBV6-1	14	TRBJ2-1	CATRQGLSYNEQFF
TRBV7-9	13	TRBJ1-2	CASRDGGRSGYTF
TRBV11-2	15	TRBJ1-1	CASSLAGGSVTEAFF
TRBV10-3	14	TRBJ1-1	CAITKTGEDTEAFF
TRBV6-1	15	TRBJ1-5	CASSEGITDNQPQHF
TRBV4-2	14	TRBJ1-5	CAGSQDERNQPQHF
TRBV11-2	15	TRBJ1-6	CASSWGQGTNSPLHF
TRBV15	14	TRBJ1-2	CATSSADRSSGYTF
TRBV27	15	TRBJ1-2	CASSLGPGPRQGYTF
TRBV24-1	14	TRBJ2-2	CATRGGSGDRELFF
TRBV27	16	TRBJ2-2	CASSLLAGGPGGELFF
TRBV6-1	17	TRBJ1-6	CASRQTTTGVVNSPLHF
TRBV5-6	16	TRBJ1-4	CASSLYWGSTNEKLFF
TRBV11-2	15	TRBJ2-7	CASSPYAGSSYEQYF
TRBV6-1	17	TRBJ2-2	CASDLHPRTANTGELFF